The 15 T cell receptor beta chains listed next were all sequenced from one sample in a study of T cells after yellow fever vaccination. TCRdb reanalysed the 5' RACE reads using MiXCR and keeps one entry per CDR3 protein. The sample carries a few hundred thousand distinct CDR3 sequences, roughly a sixth recorded once. This sample comprised PBMCs, obtained roughly 5 days after the first yellow fever vaccination. These receptors were obtained from a man aged 18 to 29 who received the YFV17D yellow fever vaccine.

This clonotype showed up just a few times. V gene TRBV4-3 combines with J gene TRBJ1-5; no clear D. CDR3 length: 13 residues. Germline assignment: CDR1 LGHNA and CDR2 YSLEER. V was cut by 4 bases and J by 8 bases, with 12 bases left in between. The CDR3 region is CASSLDFREPQHF. The DNA for the CDR3 is TGCGCCAGCAGCCTAGATTTCCGGGAGCCCCAGCATTTT.

This clonotype was counted at least ten times. This chain connects TRBV29-1 to TRBJ1-1, with 7 bases that match TRBD1. J gave up 2 bases and V 5 bases, and 8 bases lay outside the gene matches. Germline V gives CDR1 SQVTM, CDR2 ANQGSEA. This CDR3 is 14 amino acids long. The DNA of the CDR3 is TGCAGCGTTCAAACAGGGGTATCTAACACTGAAGCTTTCTTT. Its translation: CSVQTGVSNTEAFF. The complete variable domain, with remaining parts taken from reference TRBV29-1 and TRBJ1-1, reads SAVISQKPSRDICQRGTSLTIQCQVDSQVTMMFWYRQQPGQSLTLIATANQGSEATYESGFVIDKFPISRPNLTFSTLTVSNMSPEDSSIYLCSVQTGVSNTEAFFGQGTRLTVV.

This clonotype was seen a few times. The chain has TRBV3-1 and TRBJ2-5, with D perhaps TRBD1 or TRBD2 (5 bases each). This CDR3 spans 14 amino acids. Germline V gene lookup returns CDR1 LGHDT and CDR2 YNNKEL (reference sequence). Deletions cut 3 bases from V and 4 bases from J, with 12 bases between. CDR3 in amino acids: CASSHPRGGETQYF. CDR3 DNA sequence: TGTGCCAGCAGCCACCCGAGGGGCGGAGAGACCCAGTACTTC.

This sequence joins TRBV20-1 and TRBJ2-3; weak D call: TRBD1 (5 bases). The V end lost 3 bases, the J end lost 2 bases, and 9 bases lay between the germline ends. The length of the CDR3 is 13 residues. The germline V gene encodes CDR1 DFQATT and CDR2 SNEGSKA (reference sequence). The CDR3 spells CSASRQPTDTQYF. Written as DNA, the CDR3 is TGCAGTGCTAGCCGACAGCCCACAGATACGCAGTATTTT.

In this sample, this clonotype turned up a few times. The rearrangement joins TRBV6-5 to TRBJ1-1; possible D gene TRBD1, 6 bases. Germline loops: CDR1 MNHEY, CDR2 SVGAGI. Trimming shortened V by 2 bases and J by 11 bases, and 18 bases separated the two germline ends. This CDR3 is built from 14 residues. The DNA of the CDR3 is TGTGCCAGCAGTTACGCCTCTCAGGGGCTGTTGGCTTTCTTT. Translating it yields CASSYASQGLLAFF.

The genes are TRBV7-2 and TRBJ1-2; D ambiguous. This CDR3 is built from 17 residues. Germline assignment: CDR1 SGHTA and CDR2 FQGNSA. Trimming shortened V by 6 bases and J by 3 bases, and 23 bases separated the two germline ends. This CDR3 reads CASRYQLDYQRDYGYTF. In DNA form, the CDR3 reads TGTGCCAGCAGGTATCAATTGGACTATCAGCGGGACTATGGCTACACCTTC.

V usage is TRBV24-1 and J usage is TRBJ2-2, with a possible D match to TRBD1 (5 bases). This CDR3 comprises 14 residues. Germline-derived CDR1 and CDR2 are KGHDR and SFDVKD. V lost 3 bases, J lost 7 bases, and 11 bases lay in between. The CDR3 DNA reads as TGTGCCACCAGTGATAAGGGGCAGGGCGGGGAGCTGTTTTTT. It is translated as CATSDKGQGGELFF.

This clonotype was observed a handful of times. The rearrangement uses TRBV27 and TRBJ2-5; 7 nucleotides agree with TRBD2. V dropped 8 bases and J dropped 0; count of bases not matched to a gene: 15. The CDR3 consists of 17 residues. From germline, CDR1 is MNHEY and CDR2 SMNVEV (reference sequence). The CDR3 region is CASAGRNPSWYQETQYF. The CDR3 DNA reads TGTGCCAGCGCCGGGAGGAACCCATCTTGGTACCAAGAGACCCAGTACTTC.

The chain employs TRBV9 and TRBJ2-3, with TRBD2 as a possible D gene (5 bases). This CDR3 contains 12 residues. Germline loops: CDR1 SGDLS, CDR2 YYNGEE. V lost 2 bases, J lost 10 bases, and 11 bases lay in between. CDR3 in DNA: TGTGCCAGCAGCGTTACGGGAATAGCGCAGTATTTT. It yields the protein CASSVTGIAQYF.

V gene TRBV19 combines with J gene TRBJ2-5; D is possibly TRBD1 (6 bases). Germline CDR1 is LNHDA and CDR2 is SQIVND (reference sequence). Trimming removed 8 bases at V and 5 bases at J, with 15 bases between. This CDR3 region has 13 residues. The DNA of the CDR3 is TGTGCCAGTGGCGGCAGGGGCCGGGAGACCCAGTACTTC. Its translation is CASGGRGRETQYF.

The chain has TRBV5-5 and TRBJ2-5; D possibly corresponds to TRBD1 (6 bases). Germline CDR1 SGHKS, CDR2 YYEKEE (reference sequence). CDR3 length: 16 amino acids. Trimming took 0 bases from V and 4 from J, leaving 16 bases between them. CDR3: CASSLGGQFRGETQYF. The CDR3 DNA sequence: TGTGCCAGCAGCTTGGGCGGGCAGTTCAGGGGAGAGACCCAGTACTTC.

Many counts were recorded for this clonotype. The chain carries TRBV7-9 and TRBJ1-1; D unclear. CDR1 is SEHNR, CDR2 FQNEAQ, per germline (reference sequence). Trimming pared 4 bases from V and 3 bases from J, leaving 15 bases between. The CDR3 has 15 amino acids. The CDR3 sequence is CASSSGWRAHTEAFF. The DNA of the CDR3 is TGTGCCAGCAGCTCCGGGTGGAGGGCTCACACTGAAGCTTTCTTT.

This clonotype was seen a handful of times. The chain links TRBV18 to TRBJ1-1; D ambiguous. V was clipped by 1 base and J by 1 base, with 7 bases between them. This CDR3 has 14 amino acids. Looked up from germline, CDR1 is KGHSH and CDR2 is LQKENI. The CDR3 DNA reads TGTGCCAGCTCACCACTGGCGGAGAACACTGAAGCTTTCTTT. Its translation is CASSPLAENTEAFF.

This chain links TRBV7-2 with TRBJ2-1; 10 bases match TRBD2. The CDR3 has 16 amino acids. J was trimmed by 3 bases and V by 4 bases; bases with no gene match: 6. Germline V CDR1 and CDR2: SGHTA, FQGNSA. In nucleotides, the CDR3 is TGTGCCAGCAGCTCGACTAGCGGGTCCCGCTACAATGAGCAGTTCTTC. It is translated as CASSSTSGSRYNEQFF. The full variable domain, rest sourced from reference TRBV7-2 and TRBJ2-1, is GAGVSQSPSNKVTEKGKDVELRCDPISGHTALYWYRQSLGQGLEFLIYFQGNSAPDKSGLPSDRFSAERTGGSVSTLTIQRTQQEDSAVYLCASSSTSGSRYNEQFFGPGTRLTVL.

The chain uses TRBV7-8 and TRBJ1-1; 8 bases are shared with TRBD1. The V gene's germline CDR1 is SGHVS and CDR2 FQNEAQ. V shed 5 bases and J 0 bases; nucleotides not matched to a gene: 8. The CDR3 has 16 amino acids. Here the CDR3 DNA reads TGTGCCAGCAGCCTTGAGACAGGGGCGTTGAACACTGAAGCTTTCTTT. It specifies CASSLETGALNTEAFF.